Listed below are T cell receptor beta chains from one sample, sequenced in a study of immune evolution from preneoplasia to lung adenocarcinoma. Sequenced by immunoSEQ multiplex PCR; TCRdb stores in-frame clones only, minus some. This table has 2,500 to 3,500 clones, 70% to 90% appearing once. Material for sequencing was FFPE adjacent normal lung tissue. These receptors all come from a person aged 55-80 years with lung adenocarcinoma. CDR3s include the opening cysteine and the closing phenylalanine or tryptophan. D genes are given only for firm matches. Where a row states a size, it is once, few, many or the class of an expanded clone; other rows omit it.

clone_size cdr3_length j_call v_call d_call cdr3_nt cdr3_aa
. 15 TRBJ1-2 TRBV7-9 TRBD1 TGTGCCAGCAGCTTCCGGGACAGGGTATATGATGGCTACACCTTC CASSFRDRVYDGYTF
. 14 TRBJ2-7 TRBV29-1 TRBD1 TGCAGCGTTGACGGACAGGGGAGTGCCTACGAGCAGTACTTC CSVDGQGSAYEQYF
. 12 TRBJ1-1 TRBV7-9 . TGTGCCAGCAGTGTATCCGGGATTGAAGCTTTCTTT CASSVSGIEAFF
. 16 TRBJ2-3 TRBV5-1 TRBD2 TGCGCCAGCAGCACAGCGACTAGCGGGGTAACAGATACGCAGTATTTT CASSTATSGVTDTQYF
. 16 TRBJ2-3 TRBV2 TRBD2 TGTGCCGGTTCCACAGGAGCTAGCGGGGTATCAGATACGCAGTATTTT CAGSTGASGVSDTQYF
. 15 TRBJ2-1 TRBV19 . TGTGCCAGTAGTATAGATCTGGCCGCGAGCAATGAGCAGTTCTTC CASSIDLAASNEQFF
. 14 TRBJ2-7 TRBV12-5 TRBD1 TGTGCTAGTGTCCCGGGACAGGCCTATAACGAGCAGTACTTC CASVPGQAYNEQYF
. 15 TRBJ1-2 TRBV5-1 . TGCGCCAGCAGCGACGGAGGGCGCAAGAACTATGGCTACACCTTC CASSDGGRKNYGYTF
. 14 TRBJ2-3 TRBV30 . TGTGCCTGGAGTGTACCGGGGGTATCCGATACGCAGTATTTT CAWSVPGVSDTQYF
once 13 TRBJ2-5 TRBV11-2 . TGTGCCAGCAGTTACGGGCCCCAAGAGACCCAGTACTTC CASSYGPQETQYF
. 14 TRBJ2-5 TRBV28 TRBD2 TGTGCCAGCAGCGAAAGCGGGGTGGGGGAGACCCAGTACTTC CASSESGVGETQYF
. 15 TRBJ2-7 TRBV6-5 TRBD2 TGTGCCAGCAGCTACCTCCGGGGGGGGTTTTTCGAGCAGTACTTC CASSYLRGGFFEQYF
. 14 TRBJ1-5 TRBV6-5 . TGTGCCAGCAGTTTACGGGTCTTTAATCAGCCCCAGCATTTT CASSLRVFNQPQHF
. 13 TRBJ1-1 TRBV6-6 . TGTGCCAGCTCCAGCCAGGGCAGCGCTGAAGCTTTCTTT CASSSQGSAEAFF
. 15 TRBJ2-7 TRBV18 TRBD1 TGTGCCAGCTCACCACTGACAGGGAAGACCGACGAGCAGTACTTC CASSPLTGKTDEQYF
. 14 TRBJ2-7 TRBV18 . TGTGCCAGCTCACCACAGGGGTATGAGGGCGAGCAGTACTTC CASSPQGYEGEQYF
. 14 TRBJ2-1 TRBV7-2 . TGTGCCAGCAGGATAAGTACAGGTAACAATGAGCAGTTCTTC CASRISTGNNEQFF
. 13 TRBJ2-5 TRBV5-4 . TGTGCCAGCAGCTTGGTTAGCTCAGAGACCCAGTACTTC CASSLVSSETQYF
. 16 TRBJ2-1 TRBV27 TRBD2 TGTGCCAGCAGTTTATTTTCGGGGGGGGCCTACAATGAGCAGTTCTTC CASSLFSGGAYNEQFF
once 16 TRBJ2-2 TRBV2 . TGTGCCAGCGGAAAGAGCAGGACGTCGAACACCGGGGAGCTGTTTTTT CASGKSRTSNTGELFF
. 13 TRBJ1-6 TRBV11-2 . TGTGCCAGCAGTGGGGGGTATAATTCACCCCTCCACTTT CASSGGYNSPLHF
. 16 TRBJ2-2 TRBV7-3 TRBD1 TGTGCCAGCAGCTCCGGGACAGGGGGCCGAACCGGGGAGCTGTTTTTT CASSSGTGGRTGELFF
. 16 TRBJ2-1 TRBV11-2 TRBD1 TGTGCCAGCAGCACCAGGGGGTTGGGATCCTACAATGAGCAGTTCTTC CASSTRGLGSYNEQFF
once 12 TRBJ1-5 TRBV13 . TGTGCCAGCAGCTCCCAAAGGGGGCCCCAGCATTTT CASSSQRGPQHF
. 15 TRBJ2-7 TRBV7-2 . TGTGCCAGCAGCCGTGGGTACTTGAGCTCCTACGAGCAGTACTTC CASSRGYLSSYEQYF
. 14 TRBJ2-1 TRBV9 . TGTGCCAGCAGCGTATCAGGGTCCATGGATGAGCAGTTCTTC CASSVSGSMDEQFF
few 14 TRBJ2-5 TRBV7-7 . TGTGCCAGCACCCTGACGGCAGGGCTGGAGACCCAGTACTTC CASTLTAGLETQYF
. 12 TRBJ1-1 TRBV27 . TGTGCCAGCAGTTCCCCTGCGAGGGAAGCTTTCTTT CASSSPAREAFF
. 17 TRBJ1-2 TRBV19 TRBD1 TGTGCCAGTAAGTCCTCTGCGGAGAAGGGGGCGCGACAAGGCTACACCTTC CASKSSAEKGARQGYTF
. 15 TRBJ2-2 TRBV18 TRBD1 TGTGCCAGCTCACGGGGACAGAAGAACACCGGGGAGCTGTTTTTT CASSRGQKNTGELFF
once 15 TRBJ2-1 TRBV11-2 . TGTGCCAGCAGCTTAATTAAGAGCTCCTACAATGAGCAGTTCTTC CASSLIKSSYNEQFF
few 16 TRBJ2-3 TRBV7-2 . TGTGCCAGCAGCTTACGCGGTGTCATGAGCACAGATACGCAGTATTTT CASSLRGVMSTDTQYF
. 15 TRBJ1-5 TRBV28 . TGTGCCAGCAGTACGAGACGGGAAAGCAATCAGCCCCAGCATTTT CASSTRRESNQPQHF
. 14 TRBJ2-3 TRBV5-1 TRBD2 TGCGCCAGCAGAAGGACTAGCGGGGGCGATACGCAGTATTTT CASRRTSGGDTQYF
. 14 TRBJ1-1 TRBV19 . TGTGCCAGTAGTACCGCCGGGCGATGGACTGAAGCTTTCTTT CASSTAGRWTEAFF
. 11 TRBJ2-7 TRBV5-6 . TGTGCCAGCAGCGCCGTCTACGAGCAGTACTTC CASSAVYEQYF
. 14 TRBJ1-2 TRBV6-6 . TGTGCCAGCAGTCCGGGCGGGACGGCCTATGGCTACACCTTC CASSPGGTAYGYTF
. 18 TRBJ2-6 TRBV7-2 TRBD2 TGTGCCAGCAGCTCGCGACTAGCGGGAGGCTCTGGGGCCAACGTCCTGACTTTC CASSSRLAGGSGANVLTF
. 15 TRBJ2-7 TRBV11-2 TRBD2 TGTGCCAGCAGCTTGAGTAGCGGGGATACCTACGAGCAGTACTTC CASSLSSGDTYEQYF
. 12 TRBJ2-7 TRBV6-5 TRBD1 TGTGCCAGCAGAAGACAGGGCTCCGAGCAGTACTTC CASRRQGSEQYF
. 14 TRBJ2-5 TRBV7-3 . TGTGCCAGCAGCTTAAATGGGGGCAGCGAGACCCAGTACTTC CASSLNGGSETQYF
. 14 TRBJ1-6 TRBV5-6 . TGTGCCAGCAGCTTGGGGAGCCTCCATTCACCCCTCCACTTT CASSLGSLHSPLHF
. 15 TRBJ2-1 TRBV2 . TGTGCCAGCAGTACCCGTTGGCAGGGGAGAAATGAGCAGTTCTTC CASSTRWQGRNEQFF
. 12 TRBJ2-5 TRBV2 . TGTGCCAGCAGTGCGCAATTCCAGACCCAGTACTTC CASSAQFQTQYF